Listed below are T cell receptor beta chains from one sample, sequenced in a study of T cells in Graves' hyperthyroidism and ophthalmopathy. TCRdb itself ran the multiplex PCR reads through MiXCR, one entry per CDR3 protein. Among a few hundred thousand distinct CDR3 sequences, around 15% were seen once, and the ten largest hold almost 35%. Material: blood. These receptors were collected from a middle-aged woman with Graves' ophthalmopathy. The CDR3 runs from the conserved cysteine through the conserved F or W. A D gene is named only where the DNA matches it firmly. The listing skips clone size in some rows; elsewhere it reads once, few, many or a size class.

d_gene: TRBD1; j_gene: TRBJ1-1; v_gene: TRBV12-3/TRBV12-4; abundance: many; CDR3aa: CASSRYSLPGTGGAYTEAFF; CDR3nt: TGTGCCAGCAGCCGGTATTCCCTCCCAGGGACAGGGGGCGCATACACTGAAGCTTTCTTT
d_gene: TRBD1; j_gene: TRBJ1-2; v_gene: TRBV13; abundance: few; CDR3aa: CASSPGTALYGYTF; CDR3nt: TGTGCCAGCAGTCCAGGGACAGCCCTCTATGGCTACACCTTC
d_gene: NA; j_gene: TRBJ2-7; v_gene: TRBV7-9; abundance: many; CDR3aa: CASSSMTDFYEQYF; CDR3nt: TGTGCCAGCAGCTCAATGACAGACTTCTACGAGCAGTACTTC
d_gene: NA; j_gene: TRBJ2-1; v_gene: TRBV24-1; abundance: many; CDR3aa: CATSVGGTNEQFF; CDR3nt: TGTGCCACCAGTGTAGGTGGGACCAATGAGCAGTTCTTC
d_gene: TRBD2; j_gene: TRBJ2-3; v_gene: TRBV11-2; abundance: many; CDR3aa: CASLGASGSTDTQYF; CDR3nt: TGTGCCAGCCTCGGGGCTAGCGGGAGCACAGATACGCAGTATTTT
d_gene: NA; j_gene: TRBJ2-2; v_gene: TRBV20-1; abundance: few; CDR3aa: CSAQREYTGELFF; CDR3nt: TGCAGTGCCCAACGGGAGTACACCGGGGAGCTGTTTTTT
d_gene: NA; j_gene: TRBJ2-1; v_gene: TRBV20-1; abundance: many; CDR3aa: CSAEGGHGSYNEQFF; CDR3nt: TGCAGTGCTGAGGGGGGCCACGGCTCCTACAATGAGCAGTTCTTC
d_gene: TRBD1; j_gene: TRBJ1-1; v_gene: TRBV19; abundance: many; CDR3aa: CASSMWGTGNTEAFF; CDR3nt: TGTGCCAGTAGTATGTGGGGGACAGGGAACACTGAAGCTTTCTTT
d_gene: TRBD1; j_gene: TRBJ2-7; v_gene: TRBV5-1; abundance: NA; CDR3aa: CTSSWTLTGENYEQYF; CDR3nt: TGCACCAGCAGCTGGACCCTGACAGGGGAAAACTACGAGCAGTACTTC
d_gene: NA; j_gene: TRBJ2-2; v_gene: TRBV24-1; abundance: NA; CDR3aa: CATSGDSGERELFF; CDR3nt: TGTGCCACCAGTGGGGACAGCGGGGAAAGGGAGCTGTTTTTT
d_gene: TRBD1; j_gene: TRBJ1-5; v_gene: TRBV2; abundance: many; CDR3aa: CASKRTGFYQPQHF; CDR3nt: TGTGCCAGCAAAAGGACAGGATTCTATCAGCCCCAGCATTTT
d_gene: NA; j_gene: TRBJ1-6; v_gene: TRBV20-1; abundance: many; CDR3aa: CSADGQQNSPLHF; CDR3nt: TGCAGTGCGGACGGACAGCAAAATTCACCCCTCCACTTT
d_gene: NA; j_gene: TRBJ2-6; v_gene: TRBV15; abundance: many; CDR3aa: CATSRDRDSGANVLTF; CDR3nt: TGTGCCACCAGCAGAGACAGGGACTCTGGGGCCAACGTCCTGACTTTC
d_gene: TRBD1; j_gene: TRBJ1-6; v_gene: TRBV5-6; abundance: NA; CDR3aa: CASSLTGGLSNSPLHF; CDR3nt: TGTGCCAGCAGCTTGACAGGGGGCCTTTCCAATTCACCCCTCCACTTT
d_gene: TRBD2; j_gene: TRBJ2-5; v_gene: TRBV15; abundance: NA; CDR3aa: CATSRGTSRETQYF; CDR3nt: TGTGCCACCAGCAGGGGGACTAGCCGTGAGACCCAGTACTTC
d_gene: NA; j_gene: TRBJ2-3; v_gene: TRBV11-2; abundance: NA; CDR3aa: CASSPIRDTQYF; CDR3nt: TGTGCCAGCAGCCCAATAAGGGATACGCAGTATTTT
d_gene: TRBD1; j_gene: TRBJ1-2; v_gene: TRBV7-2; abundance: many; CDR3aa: CASSPGTGVFYGYTF; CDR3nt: TGTGCCAGCAGCCCCGGGACAGGAGTTTTCTATGGCTACACCTTC
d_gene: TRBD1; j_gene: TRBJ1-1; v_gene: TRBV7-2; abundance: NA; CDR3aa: CASSRPGQGPLSEAFF; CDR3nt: TGTGCCAGCAGCCGCCCGGGACAGGGGCCTCTATCGGAAGCTTTCTTT
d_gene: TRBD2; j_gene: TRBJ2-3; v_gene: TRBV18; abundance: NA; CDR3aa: CASPDSGRRSTDTQYF; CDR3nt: TGTGCCAGCCCAGATAGCGGGAGGCGGAGCACAGATACGCAGTATTTT
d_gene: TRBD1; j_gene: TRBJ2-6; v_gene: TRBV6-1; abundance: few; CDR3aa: CASSDRQGAGSGGNVLTF; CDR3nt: TGTGCCAGCAGTGATCGACAGGGGGCCGGCTCTGGGGGCAACGTCCTGACTTTC
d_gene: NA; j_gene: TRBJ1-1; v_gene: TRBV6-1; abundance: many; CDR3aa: CASSEIGEDEAFF; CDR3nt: TGTGCCAGCAGTGAGATTGGGGAGGATGAAGCTTTCTTT
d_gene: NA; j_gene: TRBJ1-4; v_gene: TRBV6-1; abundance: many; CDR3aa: CASRPTGATNEKLFF; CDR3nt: TGTGCCAGCAGACCGACAGGCGCAACTAATGAAAAACTGTTTTTT
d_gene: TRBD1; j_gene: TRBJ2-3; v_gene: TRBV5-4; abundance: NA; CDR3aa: CASSLPGTGRVDTQYF; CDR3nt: TGTGCCAGCAGCTTGCCCGGGACAGGGCGGGTGGATACGCAGTATTTT
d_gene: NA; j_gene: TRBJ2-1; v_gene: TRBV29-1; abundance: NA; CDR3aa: CSTGRGGPYNEQSF; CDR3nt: TGCAGCACGGGAAGGGGGGGGCCCTACAATGAGCAGTCCTTC
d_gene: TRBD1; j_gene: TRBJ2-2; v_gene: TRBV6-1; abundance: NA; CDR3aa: CASRDRGLVGDGGELFF; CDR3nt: TGTGCCAGCCGGGACAGGGGTTTGGTTGGGGATGGCGGGGAGCTGTTTTTT
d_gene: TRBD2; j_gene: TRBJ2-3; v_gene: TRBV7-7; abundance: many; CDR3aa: CASSLGLAGARDTQYF; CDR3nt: TGTGCTAGCAGCTTAGGACTAGCGGGAGCACGGGATACGCAGTATTTT
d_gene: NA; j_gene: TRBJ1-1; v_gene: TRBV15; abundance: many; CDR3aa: CATRPRGGGTEAFF; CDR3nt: TGTGCCACCCGCCCCAGGGGCGGGGGCACTGAAGCTTTCTTT
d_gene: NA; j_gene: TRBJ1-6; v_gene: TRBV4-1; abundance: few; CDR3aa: CASSQDTGISPLHF; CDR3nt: TGCGCCAGCAGCCAAGACACGGGGATTTCACCCCTCCACTTT
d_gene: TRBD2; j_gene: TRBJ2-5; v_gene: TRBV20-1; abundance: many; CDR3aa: CSAALAGRQETQYF; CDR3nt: TGCAGTGCCGCTCTAGCGGGTCGCCAAGAGACCCAGTACTTC
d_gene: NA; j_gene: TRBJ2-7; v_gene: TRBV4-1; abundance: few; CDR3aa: CASSQDLESYEQYF; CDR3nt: TGCGCCAGCAGCCAAGATTTGGAATCCTACGAGCAGTACTTC
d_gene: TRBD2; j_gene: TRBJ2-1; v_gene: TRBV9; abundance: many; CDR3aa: CASSVASGGPGEQFF; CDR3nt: TGTGCCAGCAGCGTAGCGTCGGGAGGGCCCGGTGAGCAGTTCTTC
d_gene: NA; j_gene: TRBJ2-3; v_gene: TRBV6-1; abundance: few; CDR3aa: CASSRTVRATDTQYF; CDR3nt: TGTGCCAGCAGTCGGACGGTGCGGGCCACAGATACGCAGTATTTT
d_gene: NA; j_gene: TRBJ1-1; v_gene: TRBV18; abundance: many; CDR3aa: CASSPVAPEAFF; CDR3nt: TGTGCCAGCTCACCGGTCGCCCCTGAAGCTTTCTTT
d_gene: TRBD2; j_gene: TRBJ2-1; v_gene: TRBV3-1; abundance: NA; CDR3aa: CASSRYSGGVYNEQFF; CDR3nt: TGTGCCAGCAGCCGCTATAGCGGGGGGGTATACAATGAGCAGTTCTTC
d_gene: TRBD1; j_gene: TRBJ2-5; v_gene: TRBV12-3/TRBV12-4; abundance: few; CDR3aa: CASSLEVQGAVRETQYF; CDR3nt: TGTGCCAGCAGTTTAGAGGTGCAGGGGGCTGTCCGGGAGACCCAGTACTTC
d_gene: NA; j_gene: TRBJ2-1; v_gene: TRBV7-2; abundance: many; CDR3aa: CASSFSRNNEQFF; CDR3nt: TGTGCCAGCAGCTTCTCCAGAAACAATGAGCAGTTCTTC
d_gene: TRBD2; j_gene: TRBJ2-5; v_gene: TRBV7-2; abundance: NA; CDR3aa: CASSLSSGRGETQYF; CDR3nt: TGTGCCAGCAGCTTATCCAGCGGGAGAGGAGAGACCCAGTACTTC
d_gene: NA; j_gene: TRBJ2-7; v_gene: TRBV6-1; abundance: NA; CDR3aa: CASSPTASYEQYF; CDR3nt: TGTGCCAGCAGTCCCACGGCCTCCTACGAGCAGTACTTC
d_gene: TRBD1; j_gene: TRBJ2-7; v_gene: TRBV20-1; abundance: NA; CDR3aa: CSAYGQGSSYEQYF; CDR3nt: TGCAGTGCTTACGGACAGGGGAGCTCCTACGAGCAGTACTTC
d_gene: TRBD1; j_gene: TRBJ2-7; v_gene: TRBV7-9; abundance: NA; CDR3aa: CASSSDRRSYEQYF; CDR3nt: TGTGCCAGCAGCTCGGACAGGAGATCCTACGAGCAGTACTTC
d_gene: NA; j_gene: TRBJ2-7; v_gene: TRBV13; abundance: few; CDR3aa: CASSFGQGPYEQYF; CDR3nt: TGTGCCAGCAGTTTCGGACAAGGCCCCTACGAGCAGTACTTC
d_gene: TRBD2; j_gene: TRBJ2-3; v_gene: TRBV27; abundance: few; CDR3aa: CASEEAGRSTDTQYF; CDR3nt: TGTGCCAGCGAGGAAGCGGGGCGGAGCACAGATACGCAGTATTTT
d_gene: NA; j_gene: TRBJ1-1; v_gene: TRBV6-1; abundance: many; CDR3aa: CASSEASQRPEAFF; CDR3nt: TGTGCCAGCAGTGAGGCCAGCCAAAGGCCTGAAGCTTTCTTT
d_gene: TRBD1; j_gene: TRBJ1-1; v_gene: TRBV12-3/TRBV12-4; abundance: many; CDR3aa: CASRRQGSNTEAFF; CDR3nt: TGTGCCAGCCGCCGACAGGGCTCCAACACTGAAGCTTTCTTT
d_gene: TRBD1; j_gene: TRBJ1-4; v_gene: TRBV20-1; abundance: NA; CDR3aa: CSARQRQGRNEKLFF; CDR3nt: TGCAGTGCTCGACAAAGACAGGGAAGAAATGAAAAACTGTTTTTT